This TCR beta chain is from a study of T cell responses to AZD1222 COVID-19 vaccine. Study-wide results and caveats: At baseline, seropositivity was found in only six AZD1222 recipients. Donors skewed white British and female; clonal diversity was possibly underestimated. Targets within unmutated variant regions were reportedly found for nearly half of spike-specific TCRs. After two AZD1222 doses, spike-specific TCR breadth and depth rose versus day 0.

Sequenced by immunoSEQ multiplex PCR; TCRdb stores in-frame clones only, minus some. The sample contains about 140,000 clones, under 95% of which appear only once. Germline lookup yields CDR1 LNHDA and CDR2 SQIVND (reference sequence). The CDR3 spans 15 residues. With 3 bases removed from V and 5 bases from J, the gap between germline ends came to 17 bases. With respect to this clone: Its antigen is as yet unknown.

Here the sequenced sample was peripheral blood, taken 28 days after the second dose of the MenACWY control vaccine. The genes are TRBV19 and TRBJ2-7; D is ambiguous. The sequence was obtained from an adult who received the MenACWY meningococcal vaccine as a control. DNA for the CDR3: TGTGCCAGTAGTATCGCGCAGGATAGGTCCCACGAGCAGTACTTC. It encodes CASSIAQDRSHEQYF.